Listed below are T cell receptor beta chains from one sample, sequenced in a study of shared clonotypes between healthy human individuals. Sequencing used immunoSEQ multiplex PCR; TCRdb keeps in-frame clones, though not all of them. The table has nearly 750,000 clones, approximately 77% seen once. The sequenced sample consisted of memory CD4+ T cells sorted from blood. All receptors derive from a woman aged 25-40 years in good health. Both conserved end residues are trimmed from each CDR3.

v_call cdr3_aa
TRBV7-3 ASSLVRGTQPQH
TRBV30 AWSGRILSGNTIY
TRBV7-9 ASSSGQGRETQY
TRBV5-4 ASSDDRGRRGTGELF
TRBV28 ARAQRGSGNTIY
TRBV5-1 ASSPGNSYNEQF
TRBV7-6 ASSLGEAGGNSPLH
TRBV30 AWNLGQGFTEAF
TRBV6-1 ASSEFLAGDEQF
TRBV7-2 ASSSTRQGHEQY
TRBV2 ASSASDTQY
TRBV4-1 ASSREVGADYNEQF
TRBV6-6 ASRKGQGSYEQY
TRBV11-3 ASSLQDLYEQY
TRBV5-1 ASSFEPPGTGRSEQF
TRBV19 ASSIVREGPNEQF
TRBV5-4 ASSRELNTGELF
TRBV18 ASSPPFGLNTEAF
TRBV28 ASSTWQPQH
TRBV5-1 ASSQSSGAYNEQF
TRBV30 AWSGQGSFQGQPQH
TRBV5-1 ASSLSLDRDTQY
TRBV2 ASSPRLGETQY
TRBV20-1 SALLGQRIT